The 11 T cell receptor beta chains below were found in one sample sequenced in a study of control samples from healthy donors and cancer patients. Repertoires were generated with immunoSEQ multiplex PCR, while TCRdb's copy carries only in-frame clones and drops some. The listing records roughly 200,000 clones. The sequencing sample was made of blood. Receptor source: a young woman in good health.

V usage is TRBV9 and J usage is TRBJ1-3; weak D call: TRBD1 (6 bases). Germline-derived CDR1 and CDR2 are SGDLS and YYNGEE. V lost 3 bases and J lost 2, with 18 bases in between. The CDR3 is made up of 17 amino acids. The CDR3: CASSGRGQPSAGNTIYF. CDR3 sequence (DNA): TGTGCCAGCAGCGGCCGGGGGCAGCCAAGCGCTGGAAACACCATATATTTT.

The V call is TRBV5-6, the J call TRBJ1-1; weak D call: TRBD1 (6 bases). V was clipped by 5 bases and J by 9 bases, with 17 bases between them. The CDR3 is made up of 13 amino acids. Germline V gene data show CDR1 as SGHDT and CDR2 as YYEEEE. In nucleotides, the CDR3 is TGTGCCAGCAGTCTAGGACAGCCAACTCAAGCTTTCTTT. Amino acid sequence: CASSLGQPTQAFF.

This sequence joins TRBV4-1 and TRBJ2-1; D unclear. In germline, CDR1 is MGHRA, CDR2 YSYEKL. CDR3 length: 12 residues. The V end lost 1 base, the J end lost 7 bases, and 5 bases lay between the germline ends. The CDR3 DNA follows: TGCGCCAGCAGCCAAGCCCCGAATGAGCAGTTCTTC. This codes for CASSQAPNEQFF.

This sequence joins TRBV24-1 and TRBJ2-3, with 7 positions matching TRBD1. V lost 5 bases, J lost 6 bases, and 7 bases stayed unmatched. This CDR3 region has 14 residues. CDR1 is KGHDR and CDR2 is SFDVKD in the germline V gene. CDR3 DNA sequence: TGTGCCACCAGTGGCGTGACAGGGTGGGATACGCAGTATTTT. It yields the protein CATSGVTGWDTQYF.

The chain has TRBV7-9 and TRBJ1-2; D gene uncertain. V was pared by 4 bases and J by 0 bases, with 9 bases between. Germline V lookup: CDR1 SEHNR, CDR2 FQNEAQ (reference sequence). CDR3 length: 14 amino acids. The CDR3 sequence: CASSSAGTNYGYTF. Written as DNA, the CDR3 is TGTGCCAGCAGCTCAGCCGGGACTAACTATGGCTACACCTTC.

The chain couples TRBV4-1 to TRBJ2-2; 9 nucleotides match TRBD1. Germline CDR1 reads MGHRA; CDR2 reads YSYEKL. V dropped 1 base and J dropped 6; count of bases not matched to a gene: 9. The CDR3 loop spans 17 amino acids. This chain's CDR3 is CASSQGGQGRPAGELFF. The CDR3 DNA follows: TGCGCCAGCAGCCAAGGAGGACAGGGGCGGCCGGCCGGGGAGCTGTTTTTT.

V gene TRBV7-9 combines with J gene TRBJ1-1, with no clear D. CDR1 and CDR2 from the germline V gene are SEHNR and FQNEAQ (reference sequence). This CDR3 comprises 13 residues. The V and J ends lost 4 bases and 7 bases respectively, with 13 bases between them. The CDR3 protein is CASSSPGDGEAFF. The CDR3 nucleotides read TGTGCCAGCAGCTCCCCGGGAGACGGTGAAGCTTTCTTT.

The chain recombines TRBV6-5 with TRBJ2-2; 7 nucleotides line up with TRBD1. Trimming cost V 6 bases and J 6 bases; bases outside gene matches: 7. CDR1 is MNHEY and CDR2 is SVGAGI in the germline V gene. CDR3 length: 14 amino acids. The CDR3 loop reads CASRLRGYAGELFF. The CDR3 bases are TGTGCCAGCAGACTCAGGGGGTACGCCGGGGAGCTGTTTTTT.

The chain joins TRBV5-1 to TRBJ1-1; D remains ambiguous. The CDR3 is 13 amino acids. Between the trimmed V and J ends, which lost 1 base and 5 bases, there was a span of 9 bases. Germline assignment: CDR1 SGHRS and CDR2 YFSETQ. The CDR3 region is CASSLTAATEAFF. The CDR3 bases are TGCGCCAGCAGCTTGACGGCGGCGACTGAAGCTTTCTTT.

The chain has TRBV7-9 and TRBJ1-2; TRBD1 matches 8 bases. J lost 3 bases, V lost 5 bases, and 8 bases had no gene match. CDR3 size: 15 residues. The germline gives CDR1 SEHNR, CDR2 FQNEAQ (reference sequence). CDR3 nucleotide sequence: TGTGCCAGCAGCATATCAGGGGGCCGGGACTATGGCTACACCTTC. It translates to CASSISGGRDYGYTF. Looking up the rest from reference TRBV7-9 and TRBJ1-2 gives the full variable domain: DTGVSQNPRHKITKRGQNVTFRCDPISEHNRLYWYRQTLGQGPEFLTYFQNEAQLEKSRLLSDRFSAERPKGSFSTLEIQRTEQGDSAMYLCASSISGGRDYGYTFGSGTRLTVV.

The V call is TRBV9, the J call TRBJ2-5; no clear D. Trimming pared 4 bases from V and 7 bases from J, leaving 11 bases between. Germline CDR1 reads SGDLS; CDR2 reads YYNGEE. This CDR3 has 12 amino acids. The CDR3 DNA reads as TGTGCCAGCAGCACCGTCGCAGGGACCCAGTACTTC. Translation gives CASSTVAGTQYF. Combining the CDR3 with reference TRBV9 and TRBJ2-5 gives the whole variable domain DSGVTQTPKHLITATGQRVTLRCSPRSGDLSVYWYQQSLDQGLQFLIQYYNGEERAKGNILERFSAQQFPDLHSELNLSSLELGDSALYFCASSTVAGTQYFGPGTRLLVL.